These 17 T cell receptor beta chains were all obtained from the same sample, sequenced in a study of sequential checkpoint blockade in melanoma. Clones were sequenced by immunoSEQ multiplex PCR, and TCRdb holds only the in-frame ones, with some missing. The sample comprises some 7,000 clones, 23% of which are singletons, and 8% to 10% rests with the top ten. Treatment defined: randomized to nivolumab then ipilimumab (arm A) or the reverse (arm B). The material was tumor tissue (inferred from file names), obtained from a patient given nivolumab and ipilimumab in sequence. These receptor sequences come from a human donor with melanoma.

The chain has TRBV18 and TRBJ2-5; D tentatively reads TRBD1 or TRBD2 (6 bases each). From germline, CDR1 is KGHSH and CDR2 LQKENI. There are 16 residues in the CDR3. Trimming shortened V by 3 bases and J by 2 bases, and 16 bases separated the two germline ends. The CDR3 DNA reads TGTGCCAGCTCACCGGCCGATCAGGGGAGGCAAGAGACCCAGTACTTC. Residues: CASSPADQGRQETQYF.

This clone qualifies as medium-sized. The J gene is TRBJ2-3, the V gene TRBV18, with D maybe TRBD2 (6 bases). CDR1 KGHSH and CDR2 LQKENI come from the germline V gene. The CDR3 is made up of 14 amino acids. Trimming shortened V by 2 bases and J by 5 bases, and 11 bases separated the two germline ends. CDR3 bases: TGTGCCAGCTCACCAGGGACTCGTGGAGATACGCAGTATTTT. Its protein is CASSPGTRGDTQYF.

The chain joins TRBV6-8 to TRBJ1-1, with D possibly being TRBD1 (5 bases). The CDR3 is 18 amino acids. V shed 2 bases and J shed 3 bases, with 22 bases lying between them. Germline values: CDR1 MNHGY, CDR2 SAAAGT. The CDR3 region has the DNA TGTGCCAGCAGTTACGGCTTAGGGGAAAGGGAGAAGTACACTGAAGCTTTCTTT. Amino acid sequence: CASSYGLGEREKYTEAFF.

The chain links TRBV7-6 to TRBJ2-1; D remains ambiguous. The CDR3 consists of 16 residues. Germline CDR1 SGHVS, CDR2 FNYEAQ. V was cut by 2 bases and J by 9 bases, with 20 bases left in between. The CDR3 bases are TGTGCCAGCAGCTTAATTGGCAAGGCGGTTTTCGGTGAGCAGTTCTTC. Translating gives CASSLIGKAVFGEQFF. Complete variable domain (other parts from reference TRBV7-6 and TRBJ2-1): GAGVSQSPRYKVTKRGQDVALRCDPISGHVSLYWYRQALGQGPEFLTYFNYEAQQDKSGLPNDRFSAERPEGSISTLTIQRTEQRDSAMYRCASSLIGKAVFGEQFFGPGTRLTVL.

This chain uses TRBV6-8 with TRBJ1-5; D is unresolved. This CDR3 is 13 amino acids long. V dropped 6 bases and J dropped 6 bases, with 12 bases sitting between them. Germline loops: CDR1 MNHGY, CDR2 SAAAGT. CDR3 sequence (DNA): TGTGCCAGCAGGGGGAGAGGTAGTCAGCCCCAGCATTTT. Translating gives CASRGRGSQPQHF.

This clone was seen a few times. The CDR3 DNA sequence: TGTGCCAGCACCCCGTTTGGGAACACTGAAGCTTTCTTT. Amino acid sequence: CASTPFGNTEAFF. This chain uses TRBV6-8 with TRBJ1-1; no clear D. The germline V and J ends were trimmed by 7 bases and 1 base, with 10 bases remaining between them. This CDR3 is 13 amino acids long. CDR1 is MNHGY, CDR2 SAAAGT, per germline.

This clone was detected only a few times. This rearrangement joins TRBV11-3 to TRBJ2-3; D may be TRBD2 (5 bases). The CDR3 has 17 amino acids. Germline CDR1 is SGHNT and CDR2 is YENEEA. Trimming removed 5 bases at V and 4 bases at J, with 22 bases between. The CDR3 sequence: CASSHQQRTRGADTQYF. The DNA of the CDR3 is TGTGCCAGCAGCCACCAACAGCGGACCCGAGGCGCAGATACGCAGTATTTT.

In its sample, this clone ranks as medium-sized. The chain couples TRBV6-8 to TRBJ1-2, with 7 bases identical to TRBD1. The CDR3 runs to 13 residues. V dropped 3 bases and J dropped 8; count of bases not matched to a gene: 6. Germline V gives CDR1 MNHGY, CDR2 SAAAGT. The CDR3 loop is CASSYEGAGGYTF. The DNA of the CDR3 is TGTGCCAGCAGTTATGAGGGGGCTGGCGGCTACACCTTC.

A single count supports this clone. The rearrangement links TRBV18 to TRBJ2-3; 7 nucleotides match TRBD2. CDR1 KGHSH and CDR2 LQKENI come from the germline V gene. V lost 2 bases, J lost 1 base, and 6 bases stayed unmatched. The CDR3 is made up of 16 amino acids. The CDR3 sequence: CASSPRREPRTDTQYF. Written as DNA, the CDR3 is TGTGCCAGCTCACCAAGGCGGGAGCCCCGCACAGATACGCAGTATTTT.

This clone appeared a few times. The chain is built from TRBV9 and TRBJ2-1; D is undetermined. V was pared by 0 bases and J by 13 bases, with 11 bases between. There are 12 residues in the CDR3. Germline CDR1 is SGDLS and CDR2 is YYNGEE. The CDR3 DNA is TGTGCCAGCAGCGTAGTGGGTAGCCGACAGTTCTTC. Translated: CASSVVGSRQFF.

The chain joins TRBV6-8 to TRBJ2-2; no definite D call. The germline CDR1 and CDR2 sequences are MNHGY and SAAAGT. The CDR3 runs 17 residues. V lost 0 bases, J lost 5 bases, and 16 bases lay in between. CDR3 sequence (DNA): TGTGCCAGCAGTTACTCGATGGTGCTTAGTCGGACCGGGGAGCTGTTTTTT. It yields the protein CASSYSMVLSRTGELFF.

The rearrangement uses TRBV10-3 and TRBJ2-7; D gene ambiguous. The V end was cut by 0 bases, the J end by 3 bases, with 6 bases between. The CDR3 consists of 13 residues. In germline, CDR1 is ENHRY, CDR2 SYGVKD. DNA of the CDR3: TGTGCCATCAGTGAGTCAGGCGGCTACGAGCAGTACGTC. As protein: CAISESGGYEQYV.

By proportion, this clone is large. The J gene is TRBJ1-4, the V gene TRBV11-3; D gene unclear. V gave up 2 bases and J gave up 0 bases, with 7 bases separating them. Germline CDR1 is SGHNT and CDR2 is YENEEA. This CDR3 is 15 amino acids long. The CDR3 is CASSLNGATNEKLFF. CDR3 nucleotides: TGTGCCAGCAGCTTAAACGGAGCAACTAATGAAAAACTGTTTTTT.

This sequence joins TRBV14 and TRBJ2-3, with 9 bases lining up with TRBD2. CDR1 is SGHDN, CDR2 FVKESK, per germline. The trim removed 5 bases at V and 3 bases at J, leaving 9 bases unmatched. The CDR3 sequence is 16 residues long. This CDR3 reads CASSGLSGRRTDTQYF. In nucleotides, the CDR3 is TGTGCCAGCAGCGGGCTTAGCGGGAGACGGACAGATACGCAGTATTTT.

This clone occurred a few times. The chain employs TRBV9 and TRBJ1-4; D unresolved. The CDR3 runs 13 residues. Germline assignment: CDR1 SGDLS and CDR2 YYNGEE. Trimming pared 0 bases from V and 7 bases from J, leaving 7 bases between. DNA of the CDR3: TGTGCCAGCAGCGTAGATCGGGGTGAAAAACTGTTTTTT. Encoded protein: CASSVDRGEKLFF. The full variable domain, its missing parts supplied by reference TRBV9 and TRBJ1-4, is DSGVTQTPKHLITATGQRVTLRCSPRSGDLSVYWYQQSLDQGLQFLIQYYNGEERAKGNILERFSAQQFPDLHSELNLSSLELGDSALYFCASSVDRGEKLFFGSGTQLSVL.

The chain has TRBV11-3 and TRBJ2-2; D gene ambiguous. V lost 2 bases to trimming and J lost 1 base, with 5 bases between them. The CDR3 length is 14 residues. Germline values: CDR1 SGHNT, CDR2 YENEEA. The CDR3 DNA reads TGTGCCAGCAGCTTAAGGGAGAACACCGGGGAGCTGTTTTTT. It yields the protein CASSLRENTGELFF.

This chain uses TRBV25-1 with TRBJ2-1; unclear D gene. The CDR3 loop spans 15 amino acids. Germline CDR1 MGHDK, CDR2 SYGVNS. Trimming removed 4 bases from V and 0 bases from J, with 10 bases in between. Here the CDR3 reads CASSVLGSSYNEQFF. The CDR3 DNA sequence: TGTGCCAGCAGTGTACTGGGATCCTCCTACAATGAGCAGTTCTTC.